This passage covers 18 T cell receptor beta chains from one sample sequenced in a study of T cells after yellow fever vaccination. TCRdb ran MiXCR on the 5' RACE reads and lists one entry per CDR3 protein. The sample contains 500,000 to 700,000 distinct CDR3 sequences, 19% of which appear only once. The starting material was PBMCs, obtained 15 days after the yellow fever booster vaccination. These receptors were collected from a man aged 25-45 years who received the YFV17D yellow fever vaccine.

This clonotype appeared a few times. The genes are TRBV28 and TRBJ2-3; maybe TRBD2 (6 bases). Trimming cost V 7 bases and J 5 bases, with 13 bases left between them. Germline V gene lookup returns CDR1 MDHEN and CDR2 SYDVKM. CDR3 length equals 13 residues. DNA of the CDR3: TGTGCCAGCAAGGAGGGGCAGGGAGATACGCAGTATTTT. Translated, it gives CASKEGQGDTQYF.

This clonotype was picked up a small number of times. The chain recombines TRBV29-1 with TRBJ2-3; D is undetermined. The V end was cut by 6 bases, the J end by 4 bases, with 11 bases between. In germline, CDR1 is SQVTM, CDR2 ANQGSEA. This CDR3 has 12 residues. CDR3 nucleotide sequence: TGCAGCGTCAACGAAACGGCAGATACGCAGTATTTT. This sequence encodes CSVNETADTQYF.

This clonotype has only a few counts. This rearrangement joins TRBV5-1 to TRBJ2-2, with a weak D call TRBD2 (5 bases). V lost 9 bases to trimming and J lost 4 bases, with 13 bases between them. This CDR3 contains 13 residues. CDR1 SGHRS and CDR2 YFSETQ come from the germline V gene. In DNA, the CDR3 is TGCGCCACCCCCCTCCGGGGCACCGGGGAGCTGTTTTTT. Translated: CATPLRGTGELFF.

The rearrangement joins TRBV27 to TRBJ2-1; 7 positions agree with TRBD2. Germline CDR1 reads MNHEY; CDR2 reads SMNVEV (reference sequence). Germline trimming cut 7 bases from V and 4 bases from J; bases unmatched to any gene: 10. This CDR3 contains 15 residues. DNA for the CDR3: TGTGCCAGCACCAATGGGGCTAGCGGATACAATGAGCAGTTCTTC. It yields the protein CASTNGASGYNEQFF.

The chain couples TRBV28 to TRBJ2-2; 10 bases are shared with TRBD1. From germline, CDR1 is MDHEN and CDR2 SYDVKM. The J segment lost 5 bases and the V segment lost 4 bases, leaving 10 bases of the junction unmatched. The CDR3 covers 17 residues. The CDR3 DNA reads as TGTGCCAGCAGTTCCCCCCTCCGACAGGGGGCAACCGGGGAGCTGTTTTTT. Residues: CASSSPLRQGATGELFF.

This clonotype came up a few times. One end of the junction fails to match germline, which may point to a read error. The V and J genes are TRBV27 and TRBJ2-7; D not resolved. From germline, CDR1 is MNHEY and CDR2 SMNVEV (reference sequence). The CDR3 length is 15 residues. CDR3 loop: CASSLAGRNSYAQYF. The CDR3 region has the DNA TGTGCCAGCAGTTTAGCCGGGCGGAACTCCTACGCGCAGTACTTC.

The chain carries TRBV20-1 and TRBJ2-1; 11 nucleotides agree with TRBD2. Per germline, CDR1 DFQATT and CDR2 SNEGSKA (reference sequence). CDR3 size: 15 residues. Trimming took 2 bases from V and 6 from J; bases not matched to a gene: 6. The CDR3 sequence is CSARTTSGSINEQFF. In DNA, the CDR3 is TGCAGTGCTAGAACTACTAGCGGGAGTATCAATGAGCAGTTCTTC.

V gene TRBV12-3 or TRBV12-4 combines with J gene TRBJ2-2; D gene ambiguous. The CDR3 totals 12 residues. The V gene lost 8 bases and the J gene lost 0 bases, with 4 bases spanning the gap. The CDR3 nucleotides are TGTGCCAGCGGGGCGAACACCGGGGAGCTGTTTTTT. It encodes CASGANTGELFF.

The chain is built from TRBV29-1 and TRBJ2-7; D is unresolved. CDR1 and CDR2 (germline): SQVTM, ANQGSEA. Trimming pared 7 bases from V and 2 bases from J, leaving 12 bases between. The CDR3 spans 12 residues. The CDR3 spells CSATNDPYEQYF. The CDR3 DNA sequence: TGCAGCGCGACGAATGACCCCTACGAGCAGTACTTC.

This clonotype has just a few counts. The V and J genes are TRBV29-1 and TRBJ2-4; D uncertain. The germline V gene encodes CDR1 SQVTM and CDR2 ANQGSEA. V shed 3 bases and J shed 0 bases, with 12 bases lying between them. The CDR3 length is 15 residues. The CDR3 sequence is CSVESGSLAKNIQYF. DNA for the CDR3: TGCAGCGTTGAGAGTGGCAGCCTAGCCAAAAACATTCAGTACTTC.

This clonotype has more than one count but fewer than ten. The V and J genes are TRBV6-5 and TRBJ2-1; 14 bases line up with TRBD2. This CDR3 contains 18 residues. Looked up from germline, CDR1 is MNHEY and CDR2 is SVGAGI. Unmatched junction bases numbered 3, after V lost 2 bases and J lost 0 bases. The CDR3 here is CASSYGTSGGSSYNEQFF. The CDR3 region has the DNA TGTGCCAGCAGTTACGGGACTAGCGGGGGTAGCTCCTACAATGAGCAGTTCTTC.

This clonotype was recorded a few times. The chain recombines TRBV5-1 with TRBJ2-7, with D possibly being TRBD2 (6 bases). V lost 3 bases and J 0 bases, leaving 13 bases between the germline ends. The germline V gene encodes CDR1 SGHRS and CDR2 YFSETQ. CDR3 length: 15 amino acids. CDR3 DNA: TGCGCCAGCAGCTCGTGGGGGGACCCCTCCTACGAGCAGTACTTC. Translated: CASSSWGDPSYEQYF.

This clonotype occurred many times. The V gene is TRBV7-9, the J gene TRBJ2-3; TRBD2 aligns across 8 bases. CDR1 SEHNR and CDR2 FQNEAQ come from the germline V gene (reference sequence). Trimming removed 3 bases from V and 1 base from J; junction bases left unmatched: 9. The CDR3 contains 17 residues. This chain's CDR3 is CASSFGRGPRGTDTQYF. The CDR3 nucleotides are TGTGCCAGCAGCTTCGGGAGGGGTCCACGGGGCACAGATACGCAGTATTTT.

The sample holds a few counts of this clonotype. The chain uses TRBV10-3 and TRBJ2-7, with TRBD1 as a possible D gene (5 bases). The germline V and J ends were trimmed by 5 bases and 6 bases, with 14 bases remaining between them. The CDR3 covers 13 residues. The germline CDR1 and CDR2 sequences are ENHRY and SYGVKD. The CDR3 here is CAISLDTFSEQYF. CDR3 DNA: TGTGCCATCAGTTTGGACACCTTCAGCGAGCAGTACTTC.

This clonotype was seen a handful of times. The rearrangement uses TRBV9 and TRBJ2-2, with D perhaps matching TRBD2 (6 bases). This CDR3 comprises 15 residues. Trimming took off 0 bases at V and 5 bases at J, with 11 bases between the two ends. Germline V CDR1 and CDR2: SGDLS, YYNGEE. The CDR3 loop is CASSVGAGRTGELFF. CDR3 DNA: TGTGCCAGCAGCGTAGGGGCGGGGCGAACCGGGGAGCTGTTTTTT.

This clonotype appeared a few times. V and J are TRBV6-5 and TRBJ2-3; D remains unclear. The CDR3 is 12 residues long. V dropped 7 bases and J dropped 7 bases, with 12 bases sitting between them. The germline V gene encodes CDR1 MNHEY and CDR2 SVGAGI. As DNA, the CDR3 is TGTGCCAGCAAGTCGCCGATGAATACGCAGTATTTT. It yields the protein CASKSPMNTQYF.

The chain is built from TRBV20-1 and TRBJ2-1; 12 bases match TRBD2. The J segment lost 6 bases and the V segment lost 6 bases, leaving 6 bases of the junction unmatched. The CDR3 runs to 14 residues. Germline CDR1 is DFQATT and CDR2 is SNEGSKA (reference sequence). The CDR3 DNA reads TGCAGTGCCATACTAGCGGGAGGAGGCAATGAGCAGTTCTTC. Amino acid sequence: CSAILAGGGNEQFF.

V and J are TRBV19 and TRBJ2-1; a weak D match, TRBD2 (7 bases). Germline loops: CDR1 LNHDA, CDR2 SQIVND (reference sequence). This CDR3 is built from 15 residues. With 6 bases removed from V and 1 base from J, the gap between germline ends came to 13 bases. CDR3 loop: CASRGAGDSYNEQFF. CDR3 nucleotides: TGTGCCAGTAGGGGGGCGGGAGATTCCTACAATGAGCAGTTCTTC.